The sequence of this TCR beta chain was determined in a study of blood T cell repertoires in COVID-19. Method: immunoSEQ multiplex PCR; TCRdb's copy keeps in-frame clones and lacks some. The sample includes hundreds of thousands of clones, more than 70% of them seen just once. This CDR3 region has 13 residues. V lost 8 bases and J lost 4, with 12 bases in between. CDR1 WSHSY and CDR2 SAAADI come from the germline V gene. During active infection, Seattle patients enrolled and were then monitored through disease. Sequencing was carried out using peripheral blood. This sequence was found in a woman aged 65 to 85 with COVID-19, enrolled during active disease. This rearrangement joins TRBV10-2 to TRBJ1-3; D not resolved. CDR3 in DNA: TGCGCCAGCTCTAGCTCAGAGGGAAACACCATATATTTT. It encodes CASSSSEGNTIYF.